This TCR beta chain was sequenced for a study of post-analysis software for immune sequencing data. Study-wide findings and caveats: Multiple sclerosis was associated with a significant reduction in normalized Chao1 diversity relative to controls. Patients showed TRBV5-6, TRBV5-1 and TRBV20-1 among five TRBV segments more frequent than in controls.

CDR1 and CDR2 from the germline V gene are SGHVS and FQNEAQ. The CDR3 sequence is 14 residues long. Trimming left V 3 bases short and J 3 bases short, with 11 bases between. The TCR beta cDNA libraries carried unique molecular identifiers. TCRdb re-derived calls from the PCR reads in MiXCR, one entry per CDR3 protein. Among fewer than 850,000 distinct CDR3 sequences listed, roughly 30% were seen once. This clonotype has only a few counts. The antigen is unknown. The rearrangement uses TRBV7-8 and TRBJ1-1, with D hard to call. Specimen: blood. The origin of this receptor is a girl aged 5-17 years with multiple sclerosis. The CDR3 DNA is TGTGCCAGCAGCTTGGCTAGACCGGACACTGAAGCTTTCTTT. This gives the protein CASSLARPDTEAFF.